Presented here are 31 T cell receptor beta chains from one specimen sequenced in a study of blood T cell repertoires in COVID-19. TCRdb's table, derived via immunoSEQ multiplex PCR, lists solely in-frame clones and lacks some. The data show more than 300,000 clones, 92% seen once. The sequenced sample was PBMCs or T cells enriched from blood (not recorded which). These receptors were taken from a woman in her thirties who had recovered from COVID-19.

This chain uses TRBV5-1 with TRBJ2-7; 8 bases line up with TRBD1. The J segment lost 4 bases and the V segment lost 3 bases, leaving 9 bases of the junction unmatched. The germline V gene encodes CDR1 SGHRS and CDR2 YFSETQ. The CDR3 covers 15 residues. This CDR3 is CASSSQGASLYEQYF. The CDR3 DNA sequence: TGCGCCAGCAGCTCCCAGGGGGCAAGTCTGTACGAGCAGTACTTC.

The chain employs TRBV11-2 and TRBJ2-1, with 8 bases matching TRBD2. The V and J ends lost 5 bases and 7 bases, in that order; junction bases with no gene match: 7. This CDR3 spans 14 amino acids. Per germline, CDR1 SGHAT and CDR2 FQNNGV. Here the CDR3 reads CASSPREEKNEQFF. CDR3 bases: TGTGCCAGCAGCCCGCGGGAGGAGAAAAATGAGCAGTTCTTC.

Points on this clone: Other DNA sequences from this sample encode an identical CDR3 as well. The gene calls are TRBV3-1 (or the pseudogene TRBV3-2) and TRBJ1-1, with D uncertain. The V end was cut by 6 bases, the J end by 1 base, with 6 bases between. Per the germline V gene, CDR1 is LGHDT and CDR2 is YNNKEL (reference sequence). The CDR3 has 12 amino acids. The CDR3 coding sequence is TGTGCCAGCAGTCGACAGAACACTGAAGCTTTCTTT. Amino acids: CASSRQNTEAFF.

The CDR3 reads CASSLPSGEGETQYF. The CDR3 DNA reads TGCGCCAGCAGCTTGCCTAGCGGGGAGGGGGAGACCCAGTACTTC. The J gene is TRBJ2-5, the V gene TRBV5-1, with 9 positions matching TRBD2. Germline trimming cut 1 base from V and 5 bases from J; bases unmatched to any gene: 6. The germline V gene encodes CDR1 SGHRS and CDR2 YFSETQ. The CDR3 covers 15 residues.

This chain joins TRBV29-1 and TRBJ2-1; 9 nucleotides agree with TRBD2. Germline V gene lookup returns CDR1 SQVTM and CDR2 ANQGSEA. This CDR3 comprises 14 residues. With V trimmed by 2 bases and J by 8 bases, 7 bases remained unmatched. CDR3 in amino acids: CSVELREGVDEQFF. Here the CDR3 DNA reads TGCAGCGTTGAACTGCGGGAGGGCGTGGATGAGCAGTTCTTC.

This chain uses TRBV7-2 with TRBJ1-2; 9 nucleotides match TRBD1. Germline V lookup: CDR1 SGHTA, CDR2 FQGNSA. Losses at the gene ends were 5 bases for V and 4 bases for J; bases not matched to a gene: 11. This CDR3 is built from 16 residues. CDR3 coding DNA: TGTGCCAGCAGCCCAACCGGGACAGGGAATGGCTATGGCTACACCTTC. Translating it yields CASSPTGTGNGYGYTF.

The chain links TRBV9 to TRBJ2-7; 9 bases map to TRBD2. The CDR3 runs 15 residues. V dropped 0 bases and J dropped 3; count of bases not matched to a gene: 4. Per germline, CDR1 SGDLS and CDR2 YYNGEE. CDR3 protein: CASSVASGTIYEQYF. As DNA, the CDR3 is TGTGCCAGCAGCGTAGCTAGCGGGACGATCTACGAGCAGTACTTC. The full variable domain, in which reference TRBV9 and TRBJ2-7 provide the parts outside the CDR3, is DSGVTQTPKHLITATGQRVTLRCSPRSGDLSVYWYQQSLDQGLQFLIQYYNGEERAKGNILERFSAQQFPDLHSELNLSSLELGDSALYFCASSVASGTIYEQYFGPGTRLTVT.

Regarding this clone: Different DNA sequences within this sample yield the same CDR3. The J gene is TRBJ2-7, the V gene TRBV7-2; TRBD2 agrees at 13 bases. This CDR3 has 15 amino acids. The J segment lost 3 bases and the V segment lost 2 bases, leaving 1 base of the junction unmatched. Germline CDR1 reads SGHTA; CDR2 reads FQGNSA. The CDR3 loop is CASSLRLAGGYEQYF. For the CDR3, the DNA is TGTGCCAGCAGCTTAAGACTAGCGGGAGGCTACGAGCAGTACTTC.

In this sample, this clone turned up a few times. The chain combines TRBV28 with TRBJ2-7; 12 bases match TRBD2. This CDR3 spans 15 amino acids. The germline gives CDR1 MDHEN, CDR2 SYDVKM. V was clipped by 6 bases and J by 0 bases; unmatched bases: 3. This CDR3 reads CASRPTSGSSYEQYF. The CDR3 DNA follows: TGTGCCAGCAGACCGACTAGCGGGAGCTCCTACGAGCAGTACTTC.

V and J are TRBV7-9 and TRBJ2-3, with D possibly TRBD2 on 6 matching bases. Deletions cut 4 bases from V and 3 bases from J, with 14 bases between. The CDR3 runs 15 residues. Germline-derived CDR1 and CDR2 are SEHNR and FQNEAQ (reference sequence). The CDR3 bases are TGTGCCAGCAGCTCAACACGACTAGATACAGATACGCAGTATTTT. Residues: CASSSTRLDTDTQYF. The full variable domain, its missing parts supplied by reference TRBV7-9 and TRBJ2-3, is DTGVSQNPRHKITKRGQNVTFRCDPISEHNRLYWYRQTLGQGPEFLTYFQNEAQLEKSRLLSDRFSAERPKGSFSTLEIQRTEQGDSAMYLCASSSTRLDTDTQYFGPGTRLTVL.

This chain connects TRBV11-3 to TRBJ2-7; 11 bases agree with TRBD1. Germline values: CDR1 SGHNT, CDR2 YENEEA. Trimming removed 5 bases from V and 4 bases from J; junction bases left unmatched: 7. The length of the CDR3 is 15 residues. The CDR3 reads CASSPRTGGWYEQYF. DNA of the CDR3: TGTGCCAGCAGCCCACGGACAGGGGGCTGGTACGAGCAGTACTTC.

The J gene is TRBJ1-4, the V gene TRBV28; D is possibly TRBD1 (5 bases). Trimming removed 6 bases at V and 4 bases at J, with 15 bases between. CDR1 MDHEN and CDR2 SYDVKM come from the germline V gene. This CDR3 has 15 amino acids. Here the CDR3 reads CASSRGGPRNEKLFF. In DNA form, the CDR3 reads TGTGCCAGCAGCCGCGGGGGACCACGTAATGAAAAACTGTTTTTT.

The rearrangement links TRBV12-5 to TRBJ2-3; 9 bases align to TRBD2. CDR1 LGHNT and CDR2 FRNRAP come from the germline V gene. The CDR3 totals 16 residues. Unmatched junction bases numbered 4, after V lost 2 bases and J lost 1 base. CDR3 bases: TGTGCTAGTGGTTTGACAATAGCGGGGGGCACAGATACGCAGTATTTT. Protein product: CASGLTIAGGTDTQYF.

CDR3 bases: TGTGCCAGCCAGCGGGAACGCCGGGAGACCCAGTACTTC. Amino acid sequence: CASQRERRETQYF. This sequence joins TRBV3-1 (or the pseudogene TRBV3-2) and TRBJ2-5; 7 bases are a match to TRBD2. Germline lookup yields CDR1 LGHDT and CDR2 YNNKEL (reference sequence). CDR3 length equals 13 residues. V lost 8 bases, J lost 5 bases, and 8 bases stayed unmatched.

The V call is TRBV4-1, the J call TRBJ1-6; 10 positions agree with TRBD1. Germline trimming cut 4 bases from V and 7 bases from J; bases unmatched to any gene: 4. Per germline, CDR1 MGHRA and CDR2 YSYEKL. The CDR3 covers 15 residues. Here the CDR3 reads CASSPWGQGNSPLHF. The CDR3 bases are TGCGCCAGCAGCCCCTGGGGACAGGGGAATTCACCCCTCCACTTT.

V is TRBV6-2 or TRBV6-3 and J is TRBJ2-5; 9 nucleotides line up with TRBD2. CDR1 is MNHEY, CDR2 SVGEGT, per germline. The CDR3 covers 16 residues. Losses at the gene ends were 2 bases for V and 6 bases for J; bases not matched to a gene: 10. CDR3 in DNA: TGTGCCAGCAGTTACCCCGGGACTAGCTACGGGCAGACCCAGTACTTC. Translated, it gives CASSYPGTSYGQTQYF.

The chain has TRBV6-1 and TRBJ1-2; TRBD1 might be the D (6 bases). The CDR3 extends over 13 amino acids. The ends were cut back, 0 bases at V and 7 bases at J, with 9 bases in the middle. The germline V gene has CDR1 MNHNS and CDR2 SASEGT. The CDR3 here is CASSEASGAGYTF. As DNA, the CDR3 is TGTGCCAGCAGTGAAGCTTCAGGGGCTGGCTACACCTTC.

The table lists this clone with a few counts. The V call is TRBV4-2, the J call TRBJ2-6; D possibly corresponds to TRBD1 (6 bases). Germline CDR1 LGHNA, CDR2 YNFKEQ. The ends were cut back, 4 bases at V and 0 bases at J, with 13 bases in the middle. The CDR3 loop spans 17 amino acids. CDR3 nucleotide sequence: TGTGCCAGCAGCCGCCTTGGACAGCGCTCTGGGGCCAACGTCCTGACTTTC. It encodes CASSRLGQRSGANVLTF.

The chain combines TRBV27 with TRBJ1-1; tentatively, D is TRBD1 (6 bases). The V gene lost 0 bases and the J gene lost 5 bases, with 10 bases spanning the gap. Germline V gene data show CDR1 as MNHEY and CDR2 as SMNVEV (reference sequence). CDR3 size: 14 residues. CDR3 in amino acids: CASSLSGGGTEAFF. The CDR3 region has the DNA TGTGCCAGCAGTTTATCAGGGGGGGGGACTGAAGCTTTCTTT.

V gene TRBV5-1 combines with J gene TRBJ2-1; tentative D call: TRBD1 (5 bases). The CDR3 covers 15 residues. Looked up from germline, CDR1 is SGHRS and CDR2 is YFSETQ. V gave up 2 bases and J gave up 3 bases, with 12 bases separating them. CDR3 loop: CASSFWQGDYNEQFF. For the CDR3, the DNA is TGCGCCAGCAGCTTTTGGCAGGGCGACTACAATGAGCAGTTCTTC.

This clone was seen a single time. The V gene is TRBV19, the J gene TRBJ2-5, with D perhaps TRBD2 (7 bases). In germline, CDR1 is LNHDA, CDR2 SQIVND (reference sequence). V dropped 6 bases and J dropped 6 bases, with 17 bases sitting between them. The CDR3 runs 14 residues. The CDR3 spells CASRAVGGGQTQYF. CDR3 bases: TGTGCCAGTAGGGCCGTCGGCGGGGGCCAGACCCAGTACTTC.

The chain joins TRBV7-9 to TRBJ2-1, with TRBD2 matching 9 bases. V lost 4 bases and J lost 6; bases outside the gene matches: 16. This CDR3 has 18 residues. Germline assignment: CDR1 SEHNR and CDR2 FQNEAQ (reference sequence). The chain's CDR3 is CASSSAGLAGRESNEQFF. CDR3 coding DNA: TGTGCCAGCAGCTCCGCGGGGCTAGCGGGAAGGGAGTCCAATGAGCAGTTCTTC.

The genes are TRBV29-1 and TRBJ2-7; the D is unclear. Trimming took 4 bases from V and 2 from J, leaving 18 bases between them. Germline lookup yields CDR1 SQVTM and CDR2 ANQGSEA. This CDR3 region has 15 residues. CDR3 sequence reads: CSVVQNSQIPYEQYF. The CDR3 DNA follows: TGCAGCGTTGTACAAAATAGCCAAATCCCCTACGAGCAGTACTTC.

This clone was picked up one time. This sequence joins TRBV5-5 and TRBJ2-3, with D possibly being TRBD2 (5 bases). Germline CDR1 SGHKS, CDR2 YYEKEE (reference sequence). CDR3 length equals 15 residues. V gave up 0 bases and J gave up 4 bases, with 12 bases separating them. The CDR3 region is CASSLGRLAPDTQYF. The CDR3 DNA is TGTGCCAGCAGCTTGGGCAGGTTAGCGCCAGATACGCAGTATTTT. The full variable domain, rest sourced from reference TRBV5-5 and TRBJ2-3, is DAGVTQSPTHLIKTRGQQVTLRCSPISGHKSVSWYQQVLGQGPQFIFQYYEKEERGRGNFPDRFSARQFPNYSSELNVNALLLGDSALYLCASSLGRLAPDTQYFGPGTRLTVL.

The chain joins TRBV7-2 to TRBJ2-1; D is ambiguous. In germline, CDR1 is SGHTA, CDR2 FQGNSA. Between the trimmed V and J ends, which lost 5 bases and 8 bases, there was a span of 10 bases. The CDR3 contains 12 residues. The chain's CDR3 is CASSPRSDEQFF. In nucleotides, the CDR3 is TGTGCCAGCAGCCCCCGATCGGATGAGCAGTTCTTC. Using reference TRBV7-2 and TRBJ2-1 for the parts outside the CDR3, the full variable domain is GAGVSQSPSNKVTEKGKDVELRCDPISGHTALYWYRQSLGQGLEFLIYFQGNSAPDKSGLPSDRFSAERTGGSVSTLTIQRTQQEDSAVYLCASSPRSDEQFFGPGTRLTVL.

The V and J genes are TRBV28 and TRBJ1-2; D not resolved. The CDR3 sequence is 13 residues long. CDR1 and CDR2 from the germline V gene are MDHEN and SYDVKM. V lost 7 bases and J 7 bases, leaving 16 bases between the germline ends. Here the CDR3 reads CASTWGVTSGYTF. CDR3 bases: TGTGCCAGCACCTGGGGAGTTACGAGTGGCTACACCTTC.

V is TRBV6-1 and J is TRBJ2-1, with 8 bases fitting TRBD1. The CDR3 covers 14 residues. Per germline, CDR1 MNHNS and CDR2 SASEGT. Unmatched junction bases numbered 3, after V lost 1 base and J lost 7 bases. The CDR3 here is CASSEGTGRNEQFF. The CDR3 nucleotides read TGTGCCAGCAGTGAAGGGACAGGGAGGAATGAGCAGTTCTTC.

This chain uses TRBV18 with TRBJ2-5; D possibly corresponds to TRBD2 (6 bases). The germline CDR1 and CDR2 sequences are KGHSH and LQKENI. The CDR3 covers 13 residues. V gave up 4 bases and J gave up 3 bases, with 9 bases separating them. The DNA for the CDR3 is TGTGCCAGCTCACGGGGAGGTGAAGAGACCCAGTACTTC. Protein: CASSRGGEETQYF.

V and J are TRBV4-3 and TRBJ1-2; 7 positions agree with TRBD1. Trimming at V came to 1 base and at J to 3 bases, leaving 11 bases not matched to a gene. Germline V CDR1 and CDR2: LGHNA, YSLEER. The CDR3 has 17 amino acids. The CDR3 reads CASSQVNFGTADYGYTF. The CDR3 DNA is TGCGCCAGCAGCCAAGTAAACTTTGGGACAGCCGACTATGGCTACACCTTC.

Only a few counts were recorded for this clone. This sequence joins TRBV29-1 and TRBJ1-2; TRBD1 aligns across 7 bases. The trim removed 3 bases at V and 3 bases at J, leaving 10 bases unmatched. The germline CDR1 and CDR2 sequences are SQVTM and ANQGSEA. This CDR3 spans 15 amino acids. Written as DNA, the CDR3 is TGCAGCGTTGAGAGGGGGCAGGGGGGAGACTATGGCTACACCTTC. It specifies CSVERGQGGDYGYTF. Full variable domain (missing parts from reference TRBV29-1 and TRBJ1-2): SAVISQKPSRDICQRGTSLTIQCQVDSQVTMMFWYRQQPGQSLTLIATANQGSEATYESGFVIDKFPISRPNLTFSTLTVSNMSPEDSSIYLCSVERGQGGDYGYTFGSGTRLTVV.

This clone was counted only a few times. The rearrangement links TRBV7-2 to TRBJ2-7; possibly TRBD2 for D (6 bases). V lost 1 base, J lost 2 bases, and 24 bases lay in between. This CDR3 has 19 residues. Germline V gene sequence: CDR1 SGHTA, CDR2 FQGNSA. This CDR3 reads CASSLDGNSGGRGTYEQYF. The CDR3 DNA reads TGTGCCAGCAGCTTAGACGGGAATAGCGGTGGGAGAGGCACCTACGAGCAGTACTTC.